A single sample is the source of the 8 T cell receptor beta chains below, sequenced in a study of OX40 agonist ivuxolimab in advanced cancers. Generated by immunoSEQ multiplex PCR, the TCRdb table keeps only in-frame clones and is missing some. The sample yields approximately 64,000 clones, roughly 90% seen once. The sample was CD4+ or CD8+ T cells sorted from blood, taken in a trial of the OX40 agonist ivuxolimab. Source of these receptors: an adult with an advanced solid tumor such as melanoma, head and neck, liver or kidney cancer.

This clone has a handful of counts. The chain carries TRBV7-9 and TRBJ1-1; D is unresolved. Germline CDR1 is SEHNR and CDR2 is FQNEAQ (reference sequence). The CDR3 totals 13 residues. Deletions cut 4 bases from V and 1 base from J, with 7 bases between. The CDR3 sequence is CASSSQRNTEAFF. CDR3 in DNA: TGTGCCAGCAGCTCTCAACGGAACACTGAAGCTTTCTTT.

The chain carries TRBV7-9 and TRBJ2-7; D is possibly TRBD1 (5 bases). Germline V gives CDR1 SEHNR, CDR2 FQNEAQ (reference sequence). This CDR3 is built from 12 residues. Trimming took off 5 bases at V and 3 bases at J, with 8 bases between the two ends. This chain's CDR3 is CASSPTGYEQYF. The CDR3 DNA reads TGTGCCAGCAGCCCTACAGGCTACGAGCAGTACTTC.

This chain connects TRBV10-3 to TRBJ2-3, with no clear D. V was trimmed by 4 bases and J by 4 bases, leaving 15 bases between them. CDR1 is ENHRY, CDR2 SYGVKD, per germline. CDR3 size: 15 residues. The CDR3 region is CAISAGLGVSDTQYF. For the CDR3, the DNA is TGTGCCATCAGTGCCGGTCTAGGTGTCTCAGATACGCAGTATTTT.

This sequence joins TRBV19 and TRBJ2-1; D gene uncertain. The CDR3 is made up of 12 amino acids. Between the trimmed V and J ends, which lost 5 bases and 7 bases, there was a span of 9 bases. Germline V CDR1 and CDR2: LNHDA, SQIVND (reference sequence). DNA of the CDR3: TGTGCCAGTAGTGGTTTGGGGAATGAGCAGTTCTTC. Amino acids: CASSGLGNEQFF. Filled out from reference TRBV19 and TRBJ2-1, the complete variable domain reads DGGITQSPKYLFRKEGQNVTLSCEQNLNHDAMYWYRQDPGQGLRLIYYSQIVNDFQKGDIAEGYSVSREKKESFPLTVTSAQKNPTAFYLCASSGLGNEQFFGPGTRLTVL.

The chain couples TRBV30 to TRBJ2-3, with 10 bases lining up with TRBD2. The CDR3 runs 15 residues. The germline V gene encodes CDR1 GTSNPN and CDR2 SVGIG (reference sequence). The trim removed 2 bases at V and 4 bases at J, leaving 6 bases unmatched. The CDR3 loop reads CAWSRSSGSADTQYF. The DNA for the CDR3 is TGTGCCTGGAGTCGTTCTAGCGGGAGCGCAGATACGCAGTATTTT. Full variable domain (remainder filled in from reference TRBV30 and TRBJ2-3): SQTIHQWPATLVQPVGSPLSLECTVEGTSNPNLYWYRQAAGRGLQLLFYSVGIGQISSEVPQNLSASRPQDRQFILSSKKLLLSDSGFYLCAWSRSSGSADTQYFGPGTRLTVL.

This sequence joins TRBV6-1 and TRBJ2-1, with 11 bases fitting TRBD2. The CDR3 contains 19 residues. CDR1 MNHNS and CDR2 SASEGT come from the germline V gene. J gave up 9 bases and V 2 bases, and 18 bases lay outside the gene matches. CDR3 bases: TGTGCCAGCAGTGAATACTCCACCCCGGGACTAGCGGAGGGAGGTGAGCAGTTCTTC. The encoded protein is CASSEYSTPGLAEGGEQFF.

The J gene is TRBJ2-7, the V gene TRBV27; possibly TRBD1 for D (6 bases). The CDR3 has 14 amino acids. CDR1 and CDR2 (germline): MNHEY, SMNVEV (reference sequence). Trimming took off 5 bases at V and 6 bases at J, with 17 bases between the two ends. The CDR3 DNA reads TGTGCCAGCAGTCCCCAGCGGACAGCTGGCGAGCAGTACTTC. Encoded protein: CASSPQRTAGEQYF.

V is TRBV6-5 and J is TRBJ2-7; D is possibly TRBD2 (6 bases). The CDR3 totals 15 residues. Trimming removed 7 bases at V and 3 bases at J, with 19 bases between. Germline lookup yields CDR1 MNHEY and CDR2 SVGAGI. The CDR3 DNA reads as TGTGCCAGCACCCCTGGGGGAGCGGGTCGCTACGAGCAGTACTTC. As protein: CASTPGGAGRYEQYF.